This T cell receptor beta chain is drawn from a study of CXCR3-negative and CXCR3-positive naive CD8 T cells. Study-level results: Whereas both naive subsets had comparably high diversity, memory CD8+ cells had much lower diversity. Hydrophobicity was higher for TRB CDR3s found in CXCR3-positive naive cells than in CXCR3-negative naive cells. The TRBV-TRBJ usage of naive CXCR3-negative and CXCR3-positive cells was similar, but that of memory cells differed.

In preparing the TRB cDNA libraries, 5' RACE with UMI labels was used. One entry per CDR3 protein, without DNA, is what TCRdb gives after re-calling the 5' RACE reads. With about 130,000 distinct CDR3 sequences in the sample, the ten largest clones hold 0.59%. About this clonotype: What it binds is not known.

The CDR3 length is 14 residues. Germline CDR1 SGDLS, CDR2 YYNGEE. Naive cells were sorted as CD45RO-, CCR7+, CD27+ and CD95-. This receptor was obtained from a human donor in good health. Some clones in this sample may be carry-over from other donors' samples. The chain recombines TRBV9 with TRBJ2-7; without DNA, the TCRdb call of TRBD1 cannot be checked. Sequencing was carried out using naive CXCR3+ CD8+ T cells from blood. Subset denoted: CD45RO-CCR7+CD27+CD95- naive CD8+ T cells expressing CXCR3 (TNR3+). This CDR3 is CASSVWPGGYEQYF.